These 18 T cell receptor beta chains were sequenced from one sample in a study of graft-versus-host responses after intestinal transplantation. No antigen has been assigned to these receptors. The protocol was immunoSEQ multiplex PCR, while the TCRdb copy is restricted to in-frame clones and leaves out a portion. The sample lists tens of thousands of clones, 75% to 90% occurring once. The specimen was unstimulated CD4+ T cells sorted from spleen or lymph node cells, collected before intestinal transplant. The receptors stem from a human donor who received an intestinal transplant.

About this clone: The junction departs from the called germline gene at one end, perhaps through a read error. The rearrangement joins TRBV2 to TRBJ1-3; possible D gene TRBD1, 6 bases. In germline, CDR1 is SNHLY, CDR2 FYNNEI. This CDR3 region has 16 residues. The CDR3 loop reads CASSEFESGAGNTTYF. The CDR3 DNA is TGTGCCAGCAGTGAATTTGAGTCAGGGGCTGGAAACACCACATATTTT.

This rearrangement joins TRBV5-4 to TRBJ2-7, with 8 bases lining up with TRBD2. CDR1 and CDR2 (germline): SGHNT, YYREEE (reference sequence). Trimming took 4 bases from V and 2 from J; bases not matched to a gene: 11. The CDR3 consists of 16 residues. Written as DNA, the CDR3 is TGTGCCAGCAGCGGAGTTCTTGCGGGGGGACCCTACGAGCAGTACTTC. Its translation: CASSGVLAGGPYEQYF.

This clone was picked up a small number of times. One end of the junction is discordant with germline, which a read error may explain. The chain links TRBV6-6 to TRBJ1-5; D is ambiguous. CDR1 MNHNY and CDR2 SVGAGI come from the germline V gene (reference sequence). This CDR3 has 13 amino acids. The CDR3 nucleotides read TGTGCCAGCAGTTTGGTGGTGAATCAGTCCCAGCATTTT. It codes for CASSLVVNQSQHF.

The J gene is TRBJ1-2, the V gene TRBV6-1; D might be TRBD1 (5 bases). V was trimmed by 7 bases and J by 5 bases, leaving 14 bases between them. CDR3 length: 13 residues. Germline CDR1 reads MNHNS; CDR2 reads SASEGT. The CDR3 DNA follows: TGTGCCAGCACCCCAGGAGGGACTTATGGCTACACCTTC. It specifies CASTPGGTYGYTF.

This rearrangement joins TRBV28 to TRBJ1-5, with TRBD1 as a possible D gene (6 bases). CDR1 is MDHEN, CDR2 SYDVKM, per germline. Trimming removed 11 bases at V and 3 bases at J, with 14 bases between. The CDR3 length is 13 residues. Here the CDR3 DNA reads TGTGCCTCCCGGACAGACTCCAATCAGCCCCAGCATTTT. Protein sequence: CASRTDSNQPQHF. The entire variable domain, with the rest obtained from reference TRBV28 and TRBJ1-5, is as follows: DVKVTQSSRYLVKRTGEKVFLECVQDMDHENMFWYRQDPGLGLRLIYFSYDVKMKEKGDIPEGYSVSREKKERFSLILESASTNQTSMYLCASRTDSNQPQHFGDGTRLSIL.

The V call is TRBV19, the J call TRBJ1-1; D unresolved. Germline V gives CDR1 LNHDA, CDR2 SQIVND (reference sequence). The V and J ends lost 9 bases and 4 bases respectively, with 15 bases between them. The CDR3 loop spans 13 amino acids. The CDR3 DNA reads TGTGCCAGCGGGAGGAGGGATCTCACTGAAGCTTTCTTT. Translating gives CASGRRDLTEAFF.

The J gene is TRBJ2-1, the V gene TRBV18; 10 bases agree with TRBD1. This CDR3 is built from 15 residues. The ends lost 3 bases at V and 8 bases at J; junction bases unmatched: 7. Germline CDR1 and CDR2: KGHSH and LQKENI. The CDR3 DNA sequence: TGTGCCAGCTCACCGCGACAGGGGGCTGGGGATGAGCAGTTCTTC. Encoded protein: CASSPRQGAGDEQFF. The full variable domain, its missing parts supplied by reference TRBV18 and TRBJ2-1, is NAGVMQNPRHLVRRRGQEARLRCSPMKGHSHVYWYRQLPEEGLKFMVYLQKENIIDESGMPKERFSAEFPKEGPSILRIQQVVRGDSAAYFCASSPRQGAGDEQFFGPGTRLTVL.

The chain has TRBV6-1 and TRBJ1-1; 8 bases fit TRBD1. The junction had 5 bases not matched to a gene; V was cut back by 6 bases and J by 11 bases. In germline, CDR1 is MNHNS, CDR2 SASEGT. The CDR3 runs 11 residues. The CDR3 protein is CASRSTGGAFF. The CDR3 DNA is TGTGCCAGCAGATCCACAGGGGGGGCTTTCTTT.

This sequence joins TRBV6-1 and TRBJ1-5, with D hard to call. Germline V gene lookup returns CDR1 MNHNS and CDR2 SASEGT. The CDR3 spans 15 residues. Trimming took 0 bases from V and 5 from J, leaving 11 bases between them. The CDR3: CASSEAGGGYQPQHF. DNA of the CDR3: TGTGCCAGCAGTGAAGCAGGAGGAGGGTATCAGCCCCAGCATTTT.

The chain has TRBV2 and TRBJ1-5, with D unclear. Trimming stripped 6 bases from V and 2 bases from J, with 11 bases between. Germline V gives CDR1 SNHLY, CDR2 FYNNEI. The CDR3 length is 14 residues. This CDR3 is CASRFDGGNQPQHF. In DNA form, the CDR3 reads TGTGCCAGCAGATTTGATGGAGGCAATCAGCCCCAGCATTTT. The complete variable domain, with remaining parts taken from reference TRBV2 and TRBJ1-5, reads EPEVTQTPSHQVTQMGQEVILRCVPISNHLYFYWYRQILGQKVEFLVSFYNNEISEKSEIFDDQFSVERPDGSNFTLKIRSTKLEDSAMYFCASRFDGGNQPQHFGDGTRLSIL.

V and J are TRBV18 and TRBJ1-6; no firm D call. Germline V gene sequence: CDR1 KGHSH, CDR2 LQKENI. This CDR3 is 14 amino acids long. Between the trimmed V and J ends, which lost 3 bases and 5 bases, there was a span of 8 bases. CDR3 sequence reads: CASSPESHNSPLHF. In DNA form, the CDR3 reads TGTGCCAGCTCACCCGAGAGTCATAATTCACCCCTCCACTTT.

CDR3 sequence: CASSLGDRVVVNTEAFF. The DNA of the CDR3 is TGCGCCAGCAGCTTGGGGGACAGGGTTGTCGTGAACACTGAAGCTTTCTTT. The chain uses TRBV5-1 and TRBJ1-1; 9 bases are shared with TRBD1. The germline CDR1 and CDR2 sequences are SGHRS and YFSETQ. The ends lost 0 bases at V and 0 bases at J; junction bases unmatched: 6. The CDR3 runs to 17 residues.

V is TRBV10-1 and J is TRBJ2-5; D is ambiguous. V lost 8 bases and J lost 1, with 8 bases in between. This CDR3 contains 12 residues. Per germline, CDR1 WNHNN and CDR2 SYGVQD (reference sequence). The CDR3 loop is CASGSSQETQYF. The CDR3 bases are TGCGCCAGCGGGTCTAGCCAAGAGACCCAGTACTTC.

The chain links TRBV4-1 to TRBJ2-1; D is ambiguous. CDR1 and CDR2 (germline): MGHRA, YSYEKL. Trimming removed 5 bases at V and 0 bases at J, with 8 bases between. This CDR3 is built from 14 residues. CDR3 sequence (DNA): TGCGCCAGCAGCTATTTTAGCTCCTACAATGAGCAGTTCTTC. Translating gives CASSYFSSYNEQFF.

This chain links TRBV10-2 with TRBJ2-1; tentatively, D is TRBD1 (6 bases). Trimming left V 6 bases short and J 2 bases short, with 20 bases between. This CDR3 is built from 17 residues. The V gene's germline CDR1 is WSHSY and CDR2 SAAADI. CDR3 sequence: CASSEIWTVRPYNEQFF. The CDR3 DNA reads TGCGCCAGCAGCGAGATCTGGACAGTTCGACCCTACAATGAGCAGTTCTTC.

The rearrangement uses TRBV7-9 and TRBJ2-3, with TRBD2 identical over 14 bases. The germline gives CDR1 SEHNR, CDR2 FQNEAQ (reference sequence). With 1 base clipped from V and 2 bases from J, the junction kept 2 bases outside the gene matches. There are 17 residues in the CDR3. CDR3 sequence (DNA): TGTGCCAGCAGCTTAGGGACTAGCGGGGGGCTCACAGATACGCAGTATTTT. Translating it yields CASSLGTSGGLTDTQYF. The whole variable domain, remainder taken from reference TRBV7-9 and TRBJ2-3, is DTGVSQNPRHKITKRGQNVTFRCDPISEHNRLYWYRQTLGQGPEFLTYFQNEAQLEKSRLLSDRFSAERPKGSFSTLEIQRTEQGDSAMYLCASSLGTSGGLTDTQYFGPGTRLTVL.

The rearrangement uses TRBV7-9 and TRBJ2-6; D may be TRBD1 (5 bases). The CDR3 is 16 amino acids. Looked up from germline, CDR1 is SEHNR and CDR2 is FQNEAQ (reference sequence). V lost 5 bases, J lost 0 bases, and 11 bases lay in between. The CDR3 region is CASSPRQNSGANVLTF. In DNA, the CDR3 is TGTGCCAGCAGCCCGCGACAGAACTCTGGGGCCAACGTCCTGACTTTC.

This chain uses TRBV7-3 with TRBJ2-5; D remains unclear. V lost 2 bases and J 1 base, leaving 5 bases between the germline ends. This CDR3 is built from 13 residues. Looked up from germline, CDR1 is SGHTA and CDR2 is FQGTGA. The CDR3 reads CASSLAPQETQYF. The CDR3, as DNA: TGTGCCAGCAGCTTAGCGCCCCAAGAGACCCAGTACTTC.